The rows below give T cell receptor beta chains drawn from one sample of a study of blood T cell repertoires in COVID-19. TCRdb keeps only in-frame clones here, not all; method: immunoSEQ multiplex PCR. The sample gives some 350,000 clones, 80% to 90% of which show up once; more than 0.8% is in the top ten. Sequenced: PBMCs or T cells enriched from blood (not recorded which). The receptors shown here come from a man aged 18 to 29 who had recovered from COVID-19. The CDR3 runs from the conserved cysteine through the conserved F or W. The D gene is left open where the match is weak. The size entry is marked missing in some rows and otherwise reads once, few, many or a size class.

cdr3_nt	cdr3_aa	clone_size	j_call	d_call	v_call
TGTGCCGGCCGGAACTATGGCTACGAGCAGTACTTC	CAGRNYGYEQYF	.	TRBJ2-7	.	TRBV2
TGTGCCAGCAGCTTAACGTTAGGGGTTTCAGAAGGCTACACCTTC	CASSLTLGVSEGYTF	.	TRBJ1-2	.	TRBV7-2
TGTGCTAGTGGTCCTAGCGGGGGGTCGGAGACCCAGTACTTC	CASGPSGGSETQYF	.	TRBJ2-5	TRBD2	TRBV12-5
TGTGCCAGCAGTCCAGCCGTCGCAGGTTACTCACCCCTCCACTTT	CASSPAVAGYSPLHF	.	TRBJ1-6	.	TRBV2
TGTGCCAGCAAAGTACCAGGCAATAATGAAAAACTGTTTTTT	CASKVPGNNEKLFF	.	TRBJ1-4	.	TRBV2
TGTGCCAGCAGTTACGAGGGGGCGCTGGACAATGAGCAGTTCTTC	CASSYEGALDNEQFF	.	TRBJ2-1	TRBD1	TRBV6-5
TGTGCCAGCAGCTTAGGCCCAGCGGGAGTTAGGTACGAGCAGTACTTC	CASSLGPAGVRYEQYF	.	TRBJ2-7	TRBD2	TRBV11-2
TGTGCCACGACGGGACAGGGCGATCAGCCCCAGCATTTT	CATTGQGDQPQHF	once	TRBJ1-5	TRBD1	TRBV10-3
TGTGCCAGCAGCTTTCTCGGGAACAATGAGCAGTTCTTC	CASSFLGNNEQFF	.	TRBJ2-1	.	TRBV5-4
TGTGCCAGCAGTTACTCGAGAGGGAGCAATCAGCCCCAGCATTTT	CASSYSRGSNQPQHF	.	TRBJ1-5	.	TRBV6-5
TGTGCCAGCAGCCAAGGGTATAGCGGGGGGACCCAAATCTACGAGCAGTACTTC	CASSQGYSGGTQIYEQYF	.	TRBJ2-7	TRBD2	TRBV4-2
TGTGCCAGCAGTGAGGAGGGACAGGGGAGGAGGTACTTC	CASSEEGQGRRYF	.	TRBJ1-2	TRBD1	TRBV2
TGCGCCAGCAGCGCGGACGGGGGGCAGCCCCAGCATTTT	CASSADGGQPQHF	.	TRBJ1-5	.	TRBV5-1
TGTGCCAGCAAAGCGGGGGGGCTGGGAGATACGCAGTATTTT	CASKAGGLGDTQYF	.	TRBJ2-3	TRBD2	TRBV2
TGTGCCAGCAGTTTATCTTCCAGGGGGCCGTCCGAAGAGACCCAGTACTTC	CASSLSSRGPSEETQYF	.	TRBJ2-5	TRBD1	TRBV27
TGTGCCAGCAGCTTAGATGGGCCCAGCGAGCAGTACTTC	CASSLDGPSEQYF	.	TRBJ2-7	.	TRBV7-3
TGCGCCAGCAGCCAAGGACTAGCGGGAGAGTTAGGGGAGCTGTTTTTT	CASSQGLAGELGELFF	once	TRBJ2-2	TRBD2	TRBV4-3
TGTGCCAGCAGCCAAGATATTTACGAGCAGTACTTC	CASSQDIYEQYF	.	TRBJ2-7	.	TRBV3-1/TRBV3-2
TGTGCCAGCAGCCCCGGGACTAATAGGTACGAGCAGTACTTC	CASSPGTNRYEQYF	.	TRBJ2-7	TRBD2	TRBV6-5
TGTGCCAGCAGTCACCCGGGACTAGCGGGAAACGAGCAGTTCTTC	CASSHPGLAGNEQFF	.	TRBJ2-1	TRBD2	TRBV2
TGTGCCAGCAGGACAGACTCTGGAAACACCATATATTTT	CASRTDSGNTIYF	.	TRBJ1-3	.	TRBV6-5
TGTGCCAGCAGTTCCAACCGGGGAGACGAGCAGTACTTC	CASSSNRGDEQYF	.	TRBJ2-7	.	TRBV12-3/TRBV12-4
TGTGCCAGCAGCCTGATTGGACAGGGGAAGACAGATACGCAGTATTTT	CASSLIGQGKTDTQYF	.	TRBJ2-3	TRBD1	TRBV28
TGTGCCAGCAGTGAAGGACAGCACAATGAAAAACTGTTTTTT	CASSEGQHNEKLFF	.	TRBJ1-4	.	TRBV25-1
TGTGCCAGCAGTACTATAAGCAATCAGCCCCAGCATTTT	CASSTISNQPQHF	.	TRBJ1-5	.	TRBV28
TGTGCCAGCAGTCCGGCTCTAGCGGGAGGTGGGACGCTAGCCAAAAACATTCAGTACTTC	CASSPALAGGGTLAKNIQYF	.	TRBJ2-4	TRBD2	TRBV27
TGTGCCAGCAGCCCTACAGAGAACACTGAAGCTTTCTTT	CASSPTENTEAFF	.	TRBJ1-1	.	TRBV28
TGCAGCGTTGGGGCAGGGATAGATACGCAGTATTTT	CSVGAGIDTQYF	.	TRBJ2-3	.	TRBV29-1
TGCGCCAGCAGCTTGGACAGGCACAATGAGCAGTTCTTC	CASSLDRHNEQFF	.	TRBJ2-1	.	TRBV5-1
TGTGCCAGCAGCCTGACGGGCTACGAGCAGTACTTC	CASSLTGYEQYF	.	TRBJ2-7	.	TRBV6-2/TRBV6-3
TGTGCCAGCAGTTTGGGGCTAGCGGGACACAATGAGCAGTTCTTC	CASSLGLAGHNEQFF	.	TRBJ2-1	TRBD2	TRBV27
TGTGCCAGCAGCTTAACCCCCAGGAACACCGGGGAGCTGTTTTTT	CASSLTPRNTGELFF	.	TRBJ2-2	.	TRBV7-2
TGCAGTGCTAGTCCGACAGCTCCGAACACCGGGGAGCTGTTTTTT	CSASPTAPNTGELFF	.	TRBJ2-2	.	TRBV20-1
TGTGCCAGCAAGGGCAGGGGGGCCTATGGCTACACCTTC	CASKGRGAYGYTF	.	TRBJ1-2	TRBD1	TRBV9
TGTGCCAGCAGTGAGGAGCGGACAGCCGAAGCTTTCTTT	CASSEERTAEAFF	.	TRBJ1-1	.	TRBV2
TGTGCCAGCAGTTTACCTCTTATCCGGGGACAGAAAAGTGGCTACACCTTC	CASSLPLIRGQKSGYTF	.	TRBJ1-2	TRBD1	TRBV28
TGTGCCAGCAGCCCTCTGGGACTAGCGGGGGGGAGGCGGAGCAATGAGCAGTTCTTC	CASSPLGLAGGRRSNEQFF	.	TRBJ2-1	TRBD2	TRBV14
TGTGCCAGTAGTATTAGCCTTTCTGGGGCCAACGTCCTGACTTTC	CASSISLSGANVLTF	.	TRBJ2-6	.	TRBV19
TGCGCCAGCAGCACGGGTAATTCACCCCTCCACTTT	CASSTGNSPLHF	.	TRBJ1-6	.	TRBV5-1